These 5 T cell receptor beta chains were all obtained from the same sample, sequenced in a study of shared clonotypes between healthy human individuals. Assay used: immunoSEQ multiplex PCR; TCRdb lists only in-frame clones, some missing. The sample has some 2,400,000 clones; under 97% are singletons. Material: naive CD4+ T cells sorted from blood. Subset indicated: CD45RA+ positively selected. The receptors here all came from a young man in good health.

The chain uses TRBV2 and TRBJ2-1; 9 nucleotides match TRBD2. CDR1 is SNHLY, CDR2 FYNNEI, per germline. Trimming cost V 8 bases and J 8 bases; bases outside gene matches: 7. This CDR3 has 13 residues. The CDR3 sequence: CASAAGGADEQFF. The DNA of the CDR3 is TGTGCCAGCGCGGCGGGAGGGGCCGATGAGCAGTTCTTC.

This chain uses TRBV5-1 with TRBJ2-7; 7 positions agree with TRBD1. The germline V gene has CDR1 SGHRS and CDR2 YFSETQ. V was pared by 5 bases and J by 0 bases, with 8 bases of the junction left unmatched. The CDR3 sequence is 15 residues long. The CDR3 sequence is CASRYGQATSYEQYF. CDR3 nucleotides: TGCGCCAGCAGATATGGACAGGCGACCTCCTACGAGCAGTACTTC. Full variable domain (missing parts from reference TRBV5-1 and TRBJ2-7): KAGVTQTPRYLIKTRGQQVTLSCSPISGHRSVSWYQQTPGQGLQFLFEYFSETQRNKGNFPGRFSGRQFSNSRSEMNVSTLELGDSALYLCASRYGQATSYEQYFGPGTRLTVT.

This chain joins TRBV11-2 and TRBJ2-1; the match to TRBD2 covers 8 bases. CDR1 and CDR2 from the germline V gene are SGHAT and FQNNGV. The CDR3 spans 14 residues. The junction had 2 bases not matched to a gene; V was cut back by 1 base and J by 6 bases. CDR3 sequence reads: CASSLGTSLNEQFF. CDR3 sequence (DNA): TGTGCCAGCAGCTTAGGGACTAGCCTCAATGAGCAGTTCTTC. The entire variable domain, with the rest obtained from reference TRBV11-2 and TRBJ2-1, is as follows: EAGVAQSPRYKIIEKRQSVAFWCNPISGHATLYWYQQILGQGPKLLIQFQNNGVVDDSQLPKDRFSAERLKGVDSTLKIQPAKLEDSAVYLCASSLGTSLNEQFFGPGTRLTVL.

This chain links TRBV5-6 with TRBJ1-4; D is unresolved. V was trimmed by 4 bases and J by 0 bases, leaving 16 bases between them. The CDR3 runs to 17 residues. The germline V gene encodes CDR1 SGHDT and CDR2 YYEEEE. CDR3: CASSRAEGRATNEKLFF. DNA of the CDR3: TGTGCCAGCAGCCGGGCGGAGGGCCGAGCAACTAATGAAAAACTGTTTTTT.

This clone was detected only once. Different DNA sequences within this sample yield the same CDR3. The V call is TRBV28, the J call TRBJ2-3; D is unclear. The CDR3 extends over 11 amino acids. Germline assignment: CDR1 MDHEN and CDR2 SYDVKM. Trimming pared 3 bases from V and 6 bases from J, leaving 4 bases between. Written as DNA, the CDR3 is TGTGCCAGCAGTTTCAGGGATACGCAGTATTTT. Encoded protein: CASSFRDTQYF.